The clone carrying this T cell receptor (beta chain) was detected only a few times. This sample was included in a study of blood T cell repertoires in COVID-19. Here immunoSEQ multiplex PCR was the method, and the copy in TCRdb shows in-frame clones only, minus some. The sample lists approximately 200,000 clones, 75% to 90% occurring once. This CDR3 has 14 amino acids. The ends were cut back, 4 bases at V and 1 base at J, with 10 bases in the middle. Per germline, CDR1 LNHDA and CDR2 SQIVND (reference sequence). The chain links TRBV19 to TRBJ1-1; tentative D call: TRBD1 (6 bases). The TCR comes from a man aged 25-40 years with acute or convalescent COVID-19. Sequenced: peripheral blood. CDR3 amino acids: CASSNRQENTEAFF. CDR3 DNA sequence: TGTGCCAGTAGTAACAGACAGGAGAACACTGAAGCTTTCTTT.